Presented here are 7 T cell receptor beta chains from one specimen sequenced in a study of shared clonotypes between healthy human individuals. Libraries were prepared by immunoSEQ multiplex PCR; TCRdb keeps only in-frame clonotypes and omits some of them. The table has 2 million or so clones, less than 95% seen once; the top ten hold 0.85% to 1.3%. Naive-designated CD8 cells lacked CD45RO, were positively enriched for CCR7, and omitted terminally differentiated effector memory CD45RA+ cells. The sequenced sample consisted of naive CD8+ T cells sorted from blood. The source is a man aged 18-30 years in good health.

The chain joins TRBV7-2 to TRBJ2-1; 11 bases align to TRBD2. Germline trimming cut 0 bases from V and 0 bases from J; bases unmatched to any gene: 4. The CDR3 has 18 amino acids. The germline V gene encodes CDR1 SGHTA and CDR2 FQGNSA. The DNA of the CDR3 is TGTGCCAGCAGCTTAGCGGGACTAGCGGCATACTCCTACAATGAGCAGTTCTTC. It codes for CASSLAGLAAYSYNEQFF.

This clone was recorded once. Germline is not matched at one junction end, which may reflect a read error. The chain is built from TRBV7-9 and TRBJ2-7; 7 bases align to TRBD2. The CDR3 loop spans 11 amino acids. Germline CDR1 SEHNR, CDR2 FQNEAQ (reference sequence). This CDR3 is CASSLMGLLNF. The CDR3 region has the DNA TGTGCCAGCAGCTTAATGGGACTACTGAACTTC.

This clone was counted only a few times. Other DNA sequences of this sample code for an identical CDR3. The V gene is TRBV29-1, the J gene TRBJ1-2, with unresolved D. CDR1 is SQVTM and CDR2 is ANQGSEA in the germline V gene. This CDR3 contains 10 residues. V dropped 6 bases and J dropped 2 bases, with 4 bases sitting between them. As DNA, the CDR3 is TGCAGCGTGGACAACTATGGCTACACCTTC. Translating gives CSVDNYGYTF.

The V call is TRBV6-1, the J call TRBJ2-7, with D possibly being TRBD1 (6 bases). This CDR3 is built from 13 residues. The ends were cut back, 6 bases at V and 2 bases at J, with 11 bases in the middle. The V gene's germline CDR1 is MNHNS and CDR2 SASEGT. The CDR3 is CASRDSNAYEQYF. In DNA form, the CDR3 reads TGTGCCAGCAGGGACAGCAATGCCTACGAGCAGTACTTC.

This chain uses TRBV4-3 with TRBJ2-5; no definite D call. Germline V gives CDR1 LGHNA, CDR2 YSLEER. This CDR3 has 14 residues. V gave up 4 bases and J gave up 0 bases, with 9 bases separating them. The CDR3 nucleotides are TGCGCCAGCAGCCGGCTAGTTTACCAAGAGACCCAGTACTTC. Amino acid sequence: CASSRLVYQETQYF.

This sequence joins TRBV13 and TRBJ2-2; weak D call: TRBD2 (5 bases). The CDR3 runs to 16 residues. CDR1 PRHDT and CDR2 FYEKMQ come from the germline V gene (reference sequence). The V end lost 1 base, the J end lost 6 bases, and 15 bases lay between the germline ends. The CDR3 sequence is CASSLDGGPDAGELFF. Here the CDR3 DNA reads TGTGCCAGCAGCTTAGACGGAGGACCCGATGCCGGGGAGCTGTTTTTT.

As DNA, the CDR3 is TGTGCCAGTAGTAGAGGTATGGGACTGGGCTACGAGCAGTACTTC. It codes for CASSRGMGLGYEQYF. The chain is built from TRBV19 and TRBJ2-7, with D tentatively TRBD2 (6 bases). Germline V gene data show CDR1 as LNHDA and CDR2 as SQIVND (reference sequence). Deletions cut 4 bases from V and 3 bases from J, with 16 bases between. This CDR3 comprises 15 residues.